This TCR beta chain was sequenced for a study of cytomegalovirus exposure and HLA in healthy donors. Trimming removed 4 bases from V and 7 bases from J; junction bases left unmatched: 7. The CDR3 covers 15 residues. The germline V gene encodes CDR1 SGHRS and CDR2 YFSETQ. The PCR made use of 60 Vbeta and 13 Jbeta primers. As handled by the study authors: Some 9.9 million of 65 million to 95 million unique TCR beta chains were shared, per a later count. Measured with immunoSEQ multiplex PCR; TCRdb has only the in-frame clones, and not every one. D and trimming come from the DNA, and the V and J calls and clone size come from that table. The sample lists about 130,000 clones, 60% to 85% occurring once. On this clone itself: The antigen remains unidentified.

Study-wide findings and caveats: For TCR beta chains, V- and J-gene trimming was later linked to a missense DCLRE1C variant. Most of the TCR beta V segments (in an earlier analysis) were productive either about 87% or about 30% of the time.

The specimen sequenced was PBMCs. The gene calls are TRBV5-1 and TRBJ1-4; 10 bases fit TRBD1. The sequence derives from a man aged 50 or older in good health and CMV-seronegative. The CDR3 loop reads CASSAGTGAGEKLFF. As DNA, the CDR3 is TGCGCCAGCAGCGCCGGGACAGGGGCGGGTGAAAAACTGTTTTTT.